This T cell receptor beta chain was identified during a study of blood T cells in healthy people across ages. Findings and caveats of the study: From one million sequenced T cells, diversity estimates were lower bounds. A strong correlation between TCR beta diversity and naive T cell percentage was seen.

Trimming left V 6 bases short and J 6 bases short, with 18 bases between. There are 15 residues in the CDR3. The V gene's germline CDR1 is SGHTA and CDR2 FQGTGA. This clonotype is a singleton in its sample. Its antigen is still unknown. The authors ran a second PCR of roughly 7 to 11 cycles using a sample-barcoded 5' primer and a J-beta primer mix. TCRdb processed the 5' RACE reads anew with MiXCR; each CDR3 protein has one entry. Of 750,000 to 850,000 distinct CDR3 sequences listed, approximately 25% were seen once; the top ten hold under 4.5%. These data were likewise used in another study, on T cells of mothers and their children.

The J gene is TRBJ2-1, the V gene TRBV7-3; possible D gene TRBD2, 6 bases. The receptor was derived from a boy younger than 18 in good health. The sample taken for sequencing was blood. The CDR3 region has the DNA TGTGCCAGCAGACCGACCGGGACTCCCTCCAATGAGCAGTTCTTC. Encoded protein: CASRPTGTPSNEQFF.